The 4 T cell receptor beta chains presented below share a single source sample, sequenced in a study of tumour-infiltrating T cells in Burkitt lymphoma. Here immunoSEQ multiplex PCR was the method, and the copy in TCRdb shows in-frame clones only, minus some. The repertoire holds about 4,000 clones, 16% seen once, with approximately 15% in the top ten. Sequencing used tumor tissue. Receptors originate from a human donor with diffuse large B-cell lymphoma. Some clones in this sample may be carry-over from other donors' samples.

The chain uses TRBV2 and TRBJ2-5; D is possibly TRBD1 (5 bases). Germline V lookup: CDR1 SNHLY, CDR2 FYNNEI. The CDR3 covers 14 residues. Trimming pared 2 bases from V and 7 bases from J, leaving 14 bases between. The DNA for the CDR3 is TGTGCCAGCAGTGAATCTCCAGGGTTGGGGACCCAGTACTTC. Translating it yields CASSESPGLGTQYF.

As to this clone: One junction end does not reproduce the germline sequence, and a read error may be involved. The chain combines TRBV5-5 with TRBJ2-5; 8 nucleotides agree with TRBD1. Germline V gene sequence: CDR1 SGHKS, CDR2 YYEKEE (reference sequence). This CDR3 spans 15 amino acids. CDR3 DNA sequence: TGTGCCAGCAGTAACCAAATCAGGGGGCGAGAGACCCAATACTTC. This translates into CASSNQIRGRETQYF.

The table lists this clone with a few counts. The chain recombines TRBV14 with TRBJ2-7; 11 bases are shared with TRBD1. The length of the CDR3 is 15 residues. V shed 1 base, J shed 2 bases, and the junction held 1 base outside the gene matches. Germline CDR1 reads SGHDN; CDR2 reads FVKESK. CDR3 region: CASSQVGQGAYEQYF. CDR3 nucleotides: TGTGCCAGCAGCCAAGTGGGACAGGGGGCCTACGAGCAGTACTTC.

In this sample, this clone turned up a few times. This chain connects TRBV19 to TRBJ1-2; D not certain. The V end lost 2 bases, the J end lost 5 bases, and 9 bases lay between the germline ends. Germline V gene sequence: CDR1 LNHDA, CDR2 SQIVND (reference sequence). This CDR3 is 13 amino acids long. CDR3 loop: CASSIRLEYGYTF. DNA of the CDR3: TGTGCCAGTAGTATAAGACTAGAGTATGGCTACACCTTC.